The 13 T cell receptor beta chains below come from one sample, sequenced in a study of response to subunit inactivated influenza vaccine. TCRdb re-called the RT-PCR reads through MiXCR, storing one row per CDR3 protein. The repertoire holds hundreds of thousands of distinct CDR3 sequences, over 20% seen once, with over 9% in the top ten. Sequencing used PBMCs from blood, obtained 21 months after vaccination. The receptors originated from a man between 45 and 75 years old who received an inactivated influenza vaccine.

This chain uses TRBV20-1 with TRBJ2-7; 8 nucleotides line up with TRBD1. CDR1 is DFQATT, CDR2 SNEGSKA, per germline (reference sequence). The ends lost 3 bases at V and 2 bases at J; junction bases unmatched: 6. The CDR3 is 14 amino acids. The CDR3 protein is CSARTDRGTYEQYF. DNA for the CDR3: TGCAGTGCTAGGACCGACAGGGGCACCTACGAGCAGTACTTC.

The chain links TRBV7-3 to TRBJ2-1, with TRBD2 matching 10 bases. CDR1 is SGHTA, CDR2 FQGTGA, per germline. This CDR3 contains 18 residues. After removal of 3 bases from V and 0 bases from J, the junction contained 8 bases not matched to a gene. CDR3 sequence reads: CASSFSGRTHGSYNEQFF. CDR3 bases: TGTGCCAGCAGCTTTAGCGGGAGGACACATGGCTCCTACAATGAGCAGTTCTTC.

The genes are TRBV7-2 and TRBJ2-7; 7 bases line up with TRBD1. The germline V gene has CDR1 SGHTA and CDR2 FQGNSA. The CDR3 is 16 residues long. J lost 3 bases, V lost 5 bases, and 13 bases had no gene match. The CDR3 protein is CASSARGGQKLYEQYF. The CDR3 coding sequence is TGTGCCAGCAGCGCCCGTGGGGGACAGAAGCTCTACGAGCAGTACTTC.

The chain couples TRBV20-1 to TRBJ2-1; 8 nucleotides line up with TRBD2. J gave up 9 bases and V 6 bases, and 4 bases lay outside the gene matches. The CDR3 is 11 residues long. Germline V gene sequence: CDR1 DFQATT, CDR2 SNEGSKA (reference sequence). The CDR3 region has the DNA TGCAGTGCCGGGACTAGGGTTGAGCAGTTCTTC. It yields the protein CSAGTRVEQFF.

This clonotype was seen a handful of times. J is TRBJ1-1 and V is TRBV7-2; 9 positions match TRBD1. The J segment lost 2 bases and the V segment lost 3 bases, leaving 7 bases of the junction unmatched. There are 16 residues in the CDR3. CDR1 and CDR2 from the germline V gene are SGHTA and FQGNSA. The CDR3, as DNA: TGTGCCAGCAGCTTGACAGGGGGGAACCGTAACACTGAAGCTTTCTTT. Translation gives CASSLTGGNRNTEAFF.

This sequence joins TRBV29-1 and TRBJ2-2, with D possibly matching TRBD2 (6 bases). The CDR3 runs to 18 residues. Germline-derived CDR1 and CDR2 are SQVTM and ANQGSEA. The germline V and J ends were trimmed by 4 bases and 0 bases, with 21 bases remaining between them. DNA of the CDR3: TGCAGCGTTGGCGTTGGGGGTCGCGGGACTGCGAACACCGGGGAGCTGTTTTTT. Translating it yields CSVGVGGRGTANTGELFF.

The rearrangement links TRBV7-2 to TRBJ1-1, with D unclear. The ends were cut back, 5 bases at V and 5 bases at J, with 12 bases in the middle. Germline CDR1 and CDR2: SGHTA and FQGNSA. The CDR3 is 13 amino acids. The CDR3 DNA follows: TGTGCCAGCAGCCCCCAGGCCGGGACTGAAGCTTTCTTT. Amino acids: CASSPQAGTEAFF.

This clonotype was observed at least ten times. The chain has TRBV19 and TRBJ2-1; TRBD2 aligns across 7 bases. V lost 8 bases and J lost 3; bases outside the gene matches: 10. This CDR3 contains 15 residues. Germline CDR1 LNHDA, CDR2 SQIVND (reference sequence). The CDR3 coding sequence is TGTGCCAGTCGGGACCGGGACTACCTCTACAATGAGCAGTTCTTC. It codes for CASRDRDYLYNEQFF.

This clonotype was seen repeatedly, ten times or more. In DNA form, the CDR3 reads TGTGCCAGCAGTACTGACAGGGGGCTGAACACTGAAGCTTTCTTT. This translates into CASSTDRGLNTEAFF. The rearrangement uses TRBV27 and TRBJ1-1; TRBD1 agrees at 10 bases. This CDR3 spans 15 amino acids. Losses at the gene ends were 5 bases for V and 0 bases for J; bases not matched to a gene: 3. Germline V lookup: CDR1 MNHEY, CDR2 SMNVEV (reference sequence).

The J gene is TRBJ2-1, the V gene TRBV28; a possible D gene is TRBD2 (5 bases). The V end lost 6 bases, the J end lost 2 bases, and 17 bases lay between the germline ends. Germline values: CDR1 MDHEN, CDR2 SYDVKM. This CDR3 comprises 16 residues. The CDR3 DNA reads TGTGCCAGCAGCCCTCTGCGGGCAGAAGCCTACAATGAGCAGTTCTTC. It yields the protein CASSPLRAEAYNEQFF.

This clonotype was found many times. This sequence joins TRBV11-2 and TRBJ1-1; D perhaps matches TRBD1 (5 bases). CDR3 size: 15 residues. Trimming cost V 1 base and J 0 bases, with 9 bases left between them. Germline V gene sequence: CDR1 SGHAT, CDR2 FQNNGV. Here the CDR3 reads CASSLGAGMNTEAFF. The DNA of the CDR3 is TGTGCCAGCAGCTTAGGGGCAGGGATGAACACTGAAGCTTTCTTT.

CDR3 sequence (DNA): TGTGCCAGCAGCGCGCTGAGGAACACTGAAGCTTTCTTT. Its protein product is CASSALRNTEAFF. This chain connects TRBV12-3 or TRBV12-4 to TRBJ1-1; no clear D gene. CDR3 length: 13 residues. Trimming pared 6 bases from V and 1 base from J, leaving 9 bases between.

This clonotype has a handful of counts. The rearrangement joins TRBV12-3 or TRBV12-4 to TRBJ1-1; D gene uncertain. The CDR3 sequence is 14 residues long. The V end lost 6 bases, the J end lost 1 base, and 12 bases lay between the germline ends. This CDR3 is CASRFRDPNTEAFF. In DNA, the CDR3 is TGTGCCAGCAGGTTCCGGGATCCGAACACTGAAGCTTTCTTT.